This T cell receptor beta chain originates from a study of early T cells in non-severe SARS-CoV-2 infection. Study at large: Sequencing input comprised bulk RNA from unsorted whole blood; chain pairing was not available.

This clonotype was seen many times. Germline V gives CDR1 LGHDT, CDR2 YNNKEL (reference sequence). The CDR3 contains 16 residues. Trimming at V came to 5 bases and at J to 3 bases, leaving 7 bases not matched to a gene. Separate cDNA molecules each had unique molecular identifiers attached to them. TCRdb itself ran the 5' RACE reads through MiXCR, one entry per CDR3 protein. The table records under 60,000 distinct CDR3 sequences, roughly 8.8% of them present only once. V usage is TRBV3-1 and J usage is TRBJ2-3, with 11 nucleotides matching TRBD1. The sequencing sample was made of whole blood. The TCR comes from an adult who was a healthcare worker with PCR-confirmed SARS-CoV-2 infection or an uninfected control (not recorded which). CDR3 protein: CASSSWTGGTTDTQYF. The CDR3 region has the DNA TGTGCCAGCAGCTCCTGGACAGGGGGCACAACAGATACGCAGTATTTT.